The 26 T cell receptor beta chains in this list originate from one sample, sequenced in a study of T cells in Graves' hyperthyroidism and ophthalmopathy (dated by TCRdb to between 2017 and 2020). Library construction relied on multiplex PCR. The listed sequencing device is Illumina HiSeq 2000. TCR beta CDR3 regions were amplified from RNA transcripts. The first round of RT-PCR for the TCR CDR3 was performed with the HTBI primer set and the Qiagen OneStep RT-PCR kit. TCRdb redid the processing of the public reads, applying fastp at Q25 and MiXCR, and retained in-frame beta chains. Rows merge per CDR3 protein into single entries with the most common DNA and genes. The sample table contains a few hundred thousand distinct CDR3 sequences; only one count was recorded for more than 11% of them. The biggest ten clones account for under 7% of the sample. The sample consisted of blood. Source of these receptors: a woman younger than 45 with Graves' hyperthyroidism that later progressed to Graves' ophthalmopathy.

This clonotype was seen ten or more times. The gene calls are TRBV29-1 and TRBJ2-2; D remains ambiguous. V lost 0 bases and J 7 bases, leaving 6 bases between the germline ends. CDR3 length: 12 amino acids. Germline V gene sequence: CDR1 SQVTM, CDR2 ANQGSEA. The CDR3 reads CSVEEIGGELFF. The CDR3 DNA is TGCAGCGTTGAAGAGATTGGCGGGGAGCTGTTTTTT.

As for this clonotype: A junction boundary mismatches the germline segment, possibly from a read error. The chain has TRBV11-3 and TRBJ2-1; 8 positions match TRBD1. Germline V gene data show CDR1 as SGHNT and CDR2 as YENEEA. The CDR3 spans 16 residues. CDR3 loop: CVSSSPPGQDYNEQFF. The CDR3 DNA is TGTGTCAGCAGCTCCCCGCCGGGACAGGACTACAATGAGCAGTTCTTC.

The chain has TRBV27 and TRBJ2-5, with D perhaps matching TRBD2 (5 bases). Per germline, CDR1 MNHEY and CDR2 SMNVEV (reference sequence). The CDR3 has 12 residues. Trimming shortened V by 8 bases and J by 2 bases, and 9 bases separated the two germline ends. Here the CDR3 reads CASLREQETQYF. CDR3 DNA: TGTGCCAGCCTGAGGGAACAAGAGACCCAGTACTTC.

This clonotype was counted at least ten times. The chain combines TRBV10-3 with TRBJ1-5, with D possibly being TRBD1 (5 bases). The ends were cut back, 4 bases at V and 0 bases at J, with 10 bases in the middle. From germline, CDR1 is ENHRY and CDR2 SYGVKD. This CDR3 is built from 15 residues. CDR3 bases: TGTGCCATCAGTGTTGGGCAGGGTAGCAATCAGCCCCAGCATTTT. It codes for CAISVGQGSNQPQHF.

Notes on this clonotype: Given a much more abundant clone one base away, this may be a read error. Since no conserved phenylalanine or tryptophan closes the CDR3, a read error is the likely cause. The V call is TRBV20-1, the J call TRBJ2-7; D is ambiguous. Deletions cut 5 bases from V and 2 bases from J, with 13 bases between. Germline loops: CDR1 DFQATT, CDR2 SNEGSKA (reference sequence). This CDR3 is 13 amino acids long. CDR3 DNA: TGCAGTGCTCCTCTGCCTAATACCTACGAGCAGTACCTC. Translation gives CSAPLPNTYEQYL.

This clonotype was picked up many times. The V call is TRBV11-2, the J call TRBJ2-1, with D possibly TRBD2 on 6 matching bases. Germline CDR1 is SGHAT and CDR2 is FQNNGV. This CDR3 spans 20 amino acids. The V and J ends lost 1 base and 0 bases respectively, with 22 bases between them. The CDR3 here is CASSLGGGLRIESSYNEQFF. DNA of the CDR3: TGTGCCAGCAGCTTAGGAGGAGGGTTAAGAATTGAAAGCTCCTACAATGAGCAGTTCTTC.

The genes are TRBV25-1 and TRBJ2-7; no clear D. This CDR3 is 17 amino acids long. The V end was cut by 3 bases, the J end by 2 bases, with 20 bases between. In germline, CDR1 is MGHDK, CDR2 SYGVNS. CDR3 residues: CASSDPDSEFRPYEQYF. CDR3 nucleotides: TGTGCCAGCAGTGACCCCGACTCCGAGTTCAGACCCTACGAGCAGTACTTC.

Ten or more counts support this clonotype. The chain carries TRBV20-1 and TRBJ1-5; weak D call: TRBD1 (5 bases). The germline gives CDR1 DFQATT, CDR2 SNEGSKA (reference sequence). There are 15 residues in the CDR3. The V gene lost 5 bases and the J gene lost 3 bases, with 17 bases spanning the gap. Here the CDR3 reads CSAHDGQGLNQPQHF. The CDR3 DNA is TGCAGTGCTCACGACGGGCAGGGCCTCAATCAGCCCCAGCATTTT.

This clonotype was found many times. V is TRBV6-1 and J is TRBJ2-3; TRBD2 might be the D (5 bases). The CDR3 runs 16 residues. Germline V lookup: CDR1 MNHNS, CDR2 SASEGT. Trimming left V 4 bases short and J 0 bases short, with 14 bases between. The DNA of the CDR3 is TGTGCCAGCAGTGGAGAAGTAGCGCCAAGCACAGATACGCAGTATTTT. It yields the protein CASSGEVAPSTDTQYF.

This clonotype was counted at least ten times. V gene TRBV9 combines with J gene TRBJ2-1; 9 bases match TRBD2. The CDR3 length is 17 residues. J gave up 2 bases and V 0 bases, and 6 bases lay outside the gene matches. The germline V gene encodes CDR1 SGDLS and CDR2 YYNGEE. CDR3 sequence: CASSVEASGVTYNEQFF. The CDR3 DNA follows: TGTGCCAGCAGCGTAGAAGCTAGCGGGGTTACCTACAATGAGCAGTTCTTC.

This clonotype has only a few counts. At one end the junction does not follow the germline gene, possibly because of a read error. The chain has TRBV7-7 and TRBJ2-1; D is perhaps TRBD1 (6 bases). CDR1 and CDR2 from the germline V gene are SSHAT and FNYEAQ (reference sequence). The CDR3 extends over 15 amino acids. The CDR3 loop reads CASSQGRTAFDEQFF. CDR3 DNA sequence: TGTGCTAGCAGCCAGGGGCGGACAGCGTTCGATGAGCAGTTCTTC.

The chain links TRBV7-9 to TRBJ2-1; D uncertain. The germline gives CDR1 SEHNR, CDR2 FQNEAQ (reference sequence). The CDR3 spans 11 residues. Trimming pared 4 bases from V and 10 bases from J, leaving 8 bases between. CDR3 amino acids: CASSWIKEQFF. CDR3 coding DNA: TGTGCCAGCAGCTGGATCAAAGAGCAGTTCTTC.

The sample holds a few counts of this clonotype. Germline is not matched at one junction end, which may reflect a read error. The genes are TRBV28 and TRBJ2-7, with 14 bases lining up with TRBD2. The germline CDR1 and CDR2 sequences are MDHEN and SYDVKM. The CDR3 covers 17 residues. CDR3 residues: CAGSKVRLAGGTYEQYF. For the CDR3, the DNA is TGTGCCGGCAGTAAAGTCCGACTAGCGGGAGGGACCTACGAGCAGTACTTC.

This clonotype was observed many times. The genes are TRBV28 and TRBJ1-2; 7 nucleotides line up with TRBD1. V lost 5 bases to trimming and J lost 2 bases; unmatched junction nucleotides: 2. Germline-derived CDR1 and CDR2 are MDHEN and SYDVKM. The CDR3 contains 13 residues. CDR3 in DNA: TGTGCCAGCAGTCCACAGGGGAACTATGGCTACACCTTC. It translates to CASSPQGNYGYTF.

This clonotype was seen ten or more times. Compared with germline, one end of the junction differs, possibly owing to a read error. The chain uses TRBV20-1 and TRBJ2-3, with D possibly being TRBD2 (6 bases). This CDR3 is built from 12 residues. Per the germline V gene, CDR1 is DFQATT and CDR2 is SNEGSKA (reference sequence). The CDR3 protein is CSSGVSTDTQYF. CDR3 in DNA: TGTAGTAGCGGAGTTAGCACAGATACGCAGTATTTT.

The sample holds a few counts of this clonotype. The V and J genes are TRBV27 and TRBJ1-4; D is unclear. CDR1 is MNHEY and CDR2 is SMNVEV in the germline V gene (reference sequence). Trimming removed 5 bases at V and 4 bases at J, with 17 bases between. CDR3 length: 16 amino acids. The CDR3 sequence: CASSSRGRSINEKLFF. CDR3 in DNA: TGTGCCAGCAGTAGCCGAGGACGGAGTATTAATGAAAAACTGTTTTTT.

This clonotype was observed at least ten times. V usage is TRBV2 and J usage is TRBJ2-7; no clear D gene. Germline V gene lookup returns CDR1 SNHLY and CDR2 FYNNEI. CDR3 size: 8 residues. Trimming removed 8 bases from V and 7 bases from J, with 3 bases in between. In nucleotides, the CDR3 is TGTGCCAGCGGGGAGCAGTACTTC. It yields the protein CASGEQYF.

The chain is built from TRBV27 and TRBJ2-7; tentatively, D is TRBD1 (6 bases). Germline CDR1 reads MNHEY; CDR2 reads SMNVEV (reference sequence). V lost 8 bases and J 4 bases, leaving 18 bases between the germline ends. The CDR3 contains 14 residues. The CDR3 DNA reads as TGTGCCAGCTCTCTTCATGGGCAGGGGTACGAGCAGTACTTC. It encodes CASSLHGQGYEQYF.

Regarding this clonotype: The conserved phenylalanine or tryptophan is not found at the CDR3 terminus, so this likely reflects a read error. This chain uses TRBV19 with TRBJ2-2; the match to TRBD2 covers 7 bases. CDR1 is LNHDA, CDR2 SQIVND, per germline (reference sequence). Trimming removed 3 bases from V and 3 bases from J; junction bases left unmatched: 7. The CDR3 is 16 residues long. The CDR3 sequence is CASSMGRGRDTGELFI. The CDR3 coding sequence is TGTGCCAGTAGTATGGGTCGGGGGAGGGACACCGGGGAGCTGTTTATT.

This clonotype was seen a few times. V and J are TRBV19 and TRBJ1-5; D gene uncertain. Trimming cost V 3 bases and J 9 bases, with 12 bases left between them. Germline V gene lookup returns CDR1 LNHDA and CDR2 SQIVND (reference sequence). This CDR3 is 13 amino acids long. DNA of the CDR3: TGTGCCAGTAGTATTATTTCCACTGGGCCCCAGCATTTT. Its protein product is CASSIISTGPQHF.

This clonotype was observed at least ten times. J is TRBJ1-5 and V is TRBV28; 8 bases are a match to TRBD1. Germline V CDR1 and CDR2: MDHEN, SYDVKM. J gave up 2 bases and V 4 bases, and 4 bases lay outside the gene matches. The CDR3 is 15 residues long. DNA of the CDR3: TGTGCCAGCAGTTACAGGGGGGTGGGCAATCAGCCCCAGCATTTT. Its protein product is CASSYRGVGNQPQHF.

This clonotype appeared a few times. CDR3 residues: CASSPGIGGNEKLFF. The CDR3 DNA reads TGTGCCAGCAGCCCGGGTATAGGGGGCAATGAAAAACTGTTTTTT. The genes are TRBV5-8 and TRBJ1-4, with 7 positions matching TRBD1. The CDR3 spans 15 residues. Losses at the gene ends were 4 bases for V and 5 bases for J; bases not matched to a gene: 8. Per germline, CDR1 SGHTS and CDR2 YDEGEE.

At least ten counts were recorded for this clonotype. This chain joins TRBV7-9 and TRBJ2-3, with 8 bases aligning to TRBD2. V lost 8 bases and J lost 12; bases outside the gene matches: 10. This CDR3 has 12 residues. Germline CDR1 is SEHNR and CDR2 is FQNEAQ (reference sequence). CDR3 nucleotide sequence: TGTGCCAGCCACCTAGCAGCGGGAGACCAGTATTTT. As protein: CASHLAAGDQYF.

This clonotype showed up many times. V is TRBV24-1 and J is TRBJ2-3; 9 bases line up with TRBD2. CDR1 KGHDR and CDR2 SFDVKD come from the germline V gene. Unmatched junction bases numbered 11, after V lost 4 bases and J lost 4 bases. This CDR3 spans 17 amino acids. The CDR3 DNA follows: TGTGCCACCAGTGACTCGACTAGCGGAGGGAGGGCAGATACGCAGTATTTT. Protein product: CATSDSTSGGRADTQYF.

This clonotype was counted ten times or more. The chain uses TRBV2 and TRBJ1-4; TRBD1 aligns across 7 bases. The CDR3 is made up of 15 amino acids. V shed 5 bases and J 8 bases; nucleotides not matched to a gene: 11. Germline CDR1 reads SNHLY; CDR2 reads FYNNEI. The CDR3 DNA is TGTGCCAGCAGTAGAGGGCCTGGACAGGAAGAAAAACTGTTTTTT. It yields the protein CASSRGPGQEEKLFF.

This clonotype was recorded many times. The J gene is TRBJ2-7, the V gene TRBV6-1, with 8 positions matching TRBD1. The CDR3 is 16 amino acids. V lost 1 base to trimming and J lost 2 bases; unmatched junction nucleotides: 7. In germline, CDR1 is MNHNS, CDR2 SASEGT. CDR3 sequence reads: CASSEGRTGMPYEQYF. As DNA, the CDR3 is TGTGCCAGCAGTGAAGGAAGGACAGGGATGCCCTACGAGCAGTACTTC.